Listed here are 23 T cell receptor beta chains from one sample, sequenced in a study of cytomegalovirus exposure and HLA in healthy donors. Primers for the PCR totalled 60 Vbeta and 13 Jbeta. TCRdb keeps only in-frame clones here, not all; method: immunoSEQ multiplex PCR. The sample lists 80,000 to 95,000 clones; approximately 86% were seen once. The sequencing sample was made of PBMCs. The receptors were sampled from a man between 25 and 39 years old in good health and CMV-seropositive.

The rearrangement uses TRBV9 and TRBJ2-3; D perhaps matches TRBD2 (5 bases). This CDR3 has 16 amino acids. Germline-derived CDR1 and CDR2 are SGDLS and YYNGEE. Deletions cut 1 base from V and 0 bases from J, with 12 bases between. The DNA of the CDR3 is TGTGCCAGCAGCGTAAGTGGAGGCCGTAGCACAGATACGCAGTATTTT. As protein: CASSVSGGRSTDTQYF.

The chain recombines TRBV27 with TRBJ2-1; D is unresolved. Trimming pared 2 bases from V and 7 bases from J, leaving 15 bases between. CDR1 MNHEY and CDR2 SMNVEV come from the germline V gene (reference sequence). The CDR3 totals 15 residues. CDR3 protein: CASSLVWVAGNEQFF. The CDR3 DNA sequence: TGTGCCAGCAGTTTAGTCTGGGTAGCCGGTAATGAGCAGTTCTTC.

V gene TRBV7-2 combines with J gene TRBJ1-2, with D possibly TRBD1 on 5 matching bases. V was clipped by 5 bases and J by 4 bases, with 14 bases between them. Germline CDR1 SGHTA, CDR2 FQGNSA. The CDR3 has 14 residues. CDR3 residues: CASSLGGEGYGYTF. As DNA, the CDR3 is TGTGCCAGCAGCCTCGGGGGGGAAGGCTATGGCTACACCTTC.

The chain links TRBV7-3 to TRBJ2-1; 9 nucleotides align to TRBD2. The germline CDR1 and CDR2 sequences are SGHTA and FQGTGA. Trimming cost V 2 bases and J 3 bases; bases outside gene matches: 5. The CDR3 runs 16 residues. The CDR3 is CASSLRGGRDYNEQFF. CDR3 coding DNA: TGTGCCAGCAGCTTACGTGGCGGGAGGGACTACAATGAGCAGTTCTTC.

V gene TRBV2 combines with J gene TRBJ2-1, with 9 bases aligning to TRBD2. The CDR3 extends over 13 amino acids. Per the germline V gene, CDR1 is SNHLY and CDR2 is FYNNEI. V lost 0 bases to trimming and J lost 12 bases; unmatched junction nucleotides: 3. The CDR3 spells CASSEARAGGQFF. CDR3 DNA sequence: TGTGCCAGCAGTGAAGCACGAGCGGGAGGGCAGTTCTTC.

The genes are TRBV5-6 and TRBJ2-3, with 8 positions matching TRBD2. Germline CDR1 is SGHDT and CDR2 is YYEEEE. The CDR3 is 17 residues long. The junction had 8 bases not matched to a gene; V was cut back by 1 base and J by 1 base. In DNA form, the CDR3 reads TGTGCCAGCAGCTTGTTTTATTTACTAGCGGGCACAGATACGCAGTATTTT. Translated, it gives CASSLFYLLAGTDTQYF. Drawing the rest from reference TRBV5-6 and TRBJ2-3, the complete variable domain is DAGVTQSPTHLIKTRGQQVTLRCSPKSGHDTVSWYQQALGQGPQFIFQYYEEEERQRGNFPDRFSGHQFPNYSSELNVNALLLGDSALYLCASSLFYLLAGTDTQYFGPGTRLTVL.

V is TRBV27 and J is TRBJ2-6; TRBD2 matches 10 bases. CDR1 is MNHEY and CDR2 is SMNVEV in the germline V gene (reference sequence). The trim removed 6 bases at V and 0 bases at J, leaving 8 bases unmatched. The CDR3 covers 18 residues. In DNA, the CDR3 is TGTGCCAGCAGCATAGCGGGAGGCTATTTCTCTGGGGCCAACGTCCTGACTTTC. This translates into CASSIAGGYFSGANVLTF. Complete variable domain (other parts from reference TRBV27 and TRBJ2-6): EAQVTQNPRYLITVTGKKLTVTCSQNMNHEYMSWYRQDPGLGLRQIYYSMNVEVTDKGDVPEGYKVSRKEKRNFPLILESPSPNQTSLYFCASSIAGGYFSGANVLTFGAGSRLTVL.

The rearrangement uses TRBV15 and TRBJ2-3, with a possible D match to TRBD2 (5 bases). V gave up 0 bases and J gave up 1 base, with 14 bases separating them. CDR1 is LNHNV and CDR2 is YYDKDF in the germline V gene (reference sequence). CDR3 length: 17 amino acids. Written as DNA, the CDR3 is TGTGCCACCAGCAGAGATTGGGCCGGGAAGGGCACAGATACGCAGTATTTT. Its translation: CATSRDWAGKGTDTQYF.

The J gene is TRBJ2-3, the V gene TRBV9; tentative D call: TRBD2 (5 bases). CDR3 size: 15 residues. Germline V CDR1 and CDR2: SGDLS, YYNGEE. The germline V and J ends were trimmed by 1 base and 0 bases, with 9 bases remaining between them. DNA of the CDR3: TGTGCCAGCAGCGTATCGGGGATGAGCACAGATACGCAGTATTTT. Residues: CASSVSGMSTDTQYF.

The rearrangement links TRBV6-1 to TRBJ2-3; 10 bases are a match to TRBD2. CDR1 is MNHNS, CDR2 SASEGT, per germline. CDR3 size: 15 residues. The ends lost 6 bases at V and 3 bases at J; junction bases unmatched: 6. In DNA, the CDR3 is TGTGCCAGCAGCCTTACTAGCGGGAAGACAGATACGCAGTATTTT. Translated, it gives CASSLTSGKTDTQYF.

The chain recombines TRBV7-9 with TRBJ2-3, with D perhaps matching TRBD1 (5 bases). Trimming cost V 5 bases and J 9 bases, with 9 bases left between them. The germline V gene encodes CDR1 SEHNR and CDR2 FQNEAQ (reference sequence). The CDR3 is 11 amino acids. The chain's CDR3 is CASSTPGTQYF. CDR3 nucleotide sequence: TGTGCCAGCAGCACCCCAGGGACGCAGTATTTT.

This chain joins TRBV5-1 and TRBJ2-3; TRBD2 matches 12 bases. Germline trimming cut 0 bases from V and 4 bases from J; bases unmatched to any gene: 6. The CDR3 loop spans 17 amino acids. Germline CDR1 is SGHRS and CDR2 is YFSETQ. This CDR3 is CASSLVPTSGSSDTQYF. CDR3 sequence (DNA): TGCGCCAGCAGCTTGGTCCCGACTAGCGGGAGTTCAGATACGCAGTATTTT.

The gene calls are TRBV7-6 and TRBJ1-3, with 7 bases that match TRBD1. The germline V gene has CDR1 SGHVS and CDR2 FNYEAQ. The CDR3 loop spans 16 amino acids. The V segment lost 1 base and the J segment 0 bases; nucleotides outside the gene matches: 3. CDR3 nucleotides: TGTGCCAGCAGCTTAGAAACAGGGGTCTCTGGAAACACCATATATTTT. Its translation is CASSLETGVSGNTIYF.

The chain uses TRBV27 and TRBJ1-2, with TRBD1 matching over 8 bases. J lost 8 bases, V lost 5 bases, and 7 bases had no gene match. This CDR3 contains 13 residues. Per germline, CDR1 MNHEY and CDR2 SMNVEV (reference sequence). The CDR3 loop is CASSTRTGSGYTF. DNA for the CDR3: TGTGCCAGCAGTACCAGGACAGGGAGCGGCTACACCTTC.

V gene TRBV5-4 combines with J gene TRBJ2-3; TRBD2 matches at 8 bases. V lost 2 bases and J lost 0; bases outside the gene matches: 2. The germline V gene encodes CDR1 SGHNT and CDR2 YYREEE (reference sequence). The CDR3 extends over 15 amino acids. The CDR3 coding sequence is TGTGCCAGCAGCTTACCTAGCGGGAGCACAGATACGCAGTATTTT. This encodes CASSLPSGSTDTQYF.

The count of this clone is one. The chain carries TRBV5-4 and TRBJ2-3; TRBD2 agrees at 7 bases. The V gene end was trimmed by 4 bases and the J gene end by 2 bases; junction bases not matched to a gene: 7. CDR3 length: 15 residues. Per the germline V gene, CDR1 is SGHNT and CDR2 is YYREEE (reference sequence). CDR3 protein: CASSRPGTNTDTQYF. CDR3 bases: TGTGCCAGCAGCCGACCCGGGACTAACACAGATACGCAGTATTTT.

V and J are TRBV18 and TRBJ2-7; 7 positions match TRBD1. Germline V CDR1 and CDR2: KGHSH, LQKENI. With 5 bases clipped from V and 3 bases from J, the junction kept 4 bases outside the gene matches. The CDR3 consists of 13 residues. CDR3 nucleotides: TGTGCCAGCTCATACTCAGGGGGCTACGAGCAGTACTTC. Amino acid sequence: CASSYSGGYEQYF.

The chain links TRBV5-6 to TRBJ2-6, with D possibly being TRBD2 (6 bases). Germline V gene lookup returns CDR1 SGHDT and CDR2 YYEEEE. V lost 4 bases and J 3 bases, leaving 11 bases between the germline ends. The CDR3 contains 15 residues. CDR3 DNA: TGTGCCAGCAGCACCAGGGACTTTGGGGCCAACGTCCTGACTTTC. It specifies CASSTRDFGANVLTF.

The chain uses TRBV28 and TRBJ1-6; perhaps TRBD1 as D (6 bases). The germline V and J ends were trimmed by 11 bases and 3 bases, with 11 bases remaining between them. From germline, CDR1 is MDHEN and CDR2 SYDVKM. CDR3 length: 13 amino acids. CDR3 amino acids: CASSDSYNSPLHF. CDR3 DNA: TGTGCCTCCTCGGACAGCTATAATTCACCCCTCCACTTT.

V and J are TRBV5-1 and TRBJ2-3; D gene uncertain. The CDR3 is made up of 12 amino acids. The V end lost 0 bases, the J end lost 6 bases, and 5 bases lay between the germline ends. CDR1 SGHRS and CDR2 YFSETQ come from the germline V gene. As DNA, the CDR3 is TGCGCCAGCAGCTTGGGGCTCGATACGCAGTATTTT. As protein: CASSLGLDTQYF.

V gene TRBV10-2 combines with J gene TRBJ2-3, with D possibly being TRBD2 (6 bases). Germline CDR1 WSHSY, CDR2 SAAADI. V was clipped by 6 bases and J by 0 bases, with 13 bases between them. The CDR3 runs to 15 residues. The CDR3 DNA reads TGCGCCAGCAGGCTGGACTACTCTAGCACAGATACGCAGTATTTT. It is translated as CASRLDYSSTDTQYF.

Only a few counts were recorded for this clone. The V gene is TRBV25-1, the J gene TRBJ1-1; tentative D call: TRBD1 (5 bases). V shed 2 bases and J shed 3 bases, with 13 bases lying between them. The CDR3 spans 15 residues. Germline lookup yields CDR1 MGHDK and CDR2 SYGVNS. This chain's CDR3 is CASSEPGGGYTEAFF. The DNA for the CDR3 is TGTGCCAGCAGTGAACCTGGGGGGGGGTACACTGAAGCTTTCTTT. Supplemented by reference TRBV25-1 and TRBJ1-1, the full variable domain reads EADIYQTPRYLVIGTGKKITLECSQTMGHDKMYWYQQDPGMELHLIHYSYGVNSTEKGDLSSESTVSRIRTEHFPLTLESARPSHTSQYLCASSEPGGGYTEAFFGQGTRLTVV.

The chain joins TRBV7-9 to TRBJ1-6; possibly TRBD1 for D (5 bases). CDR1 is SEHNR and CDR2 is FQNEAQ in the germline V gene (reference sequence). V lost 5 bases, J lost 4 bases, and 12 bases lay in between. The CDR3 is 15 residues long. In DNA form, the CDR3 reads TGTGCCAGCAGCCCCGGGACTTTTTATAATTCACCCCTCCACTTT. Encoded protein: CASSPGTFYNSPLHF.